These T cell receptor beta chains were read from a single sample in a study of post-analysis software for immune sequencing data. MiXCR, applied by TCRdb to the PCR reads, yields one record per CDR3 protein. The sample lists hundreds of thousands of distinct CDR3 sequences, approximately 30% occurring once. Specimen: blood. All receptors derive from a girl under 18 with multiple sclerosis. The CDR3 runs from the conserved cysteine through the conserved F or W. A D gene is named only where the DNA matches it firmly. Clone size appears in some rows only: once, few, many, or a class for an expanded clone.

v_gene	abundance	d_gene	j_gene	CDR3nt	CDR3aa
TRBV28	-	TRBD1	TRBJ2-1	TGTGCCAGCAGTGAAAAGGGACAGGGTAGAGATGAGCAGTTCTTC	CASSEKGQGRDEQFF
TRBV28	-	-	TRBJ2-4	TGTGCCAGCAGTCCAGATTTCGGAGTAGGCAAAAACATTCGGTACTTC	CASSPDFGVGKNIRYF
TRBV7-2	-	TRBD1	TRBJ1-1	TGTGCCAGCAGCTTAACGGCCAGGGGGACTTCTGAAGCTTTCTTT	CASSLTARGTSEAFF
TRBV20-1	few	-	TRBJ2-7	TGCAGTGCTCCCCCGGGGCCGGATTACGAGCAGTACTTC	CSAPPGPDYEQYF
TRBV12-3/TRBV12-4	many	-	TRBJ2-3	TGTGCCAGCGCAAACACAGATACGCAGTATTTT	CASANTDTQYF
TRBV28	-	-	TRBJ2-1	TGTGCCAGCAGTCAGGAGTACAATGAGCAGTTCTTC	CASSQEYNEQFF
TRBV7-2	few	TRBD2	TRBJ2-5	TGTGCCAGCAGACCTATAGCGGGAGGTCAAGAGACCCAGTACTTC	CASRPIAGGQETQYF
TRBV25-1	-	-	TRBJ1-4	TGTGCCAGCAGTGCTCGAAGGGGCGGTGGTAATGAAAAACTGTTTTTT	CASSARRGGGNEKLFF
TRBV7-9	-	-	TRBJ1-2	TGTGCCAGCAGCAAGGTAACCCCGGACCCTCACTATGGCTACACCTTC	CASSKVTPDPHYGYTF
TRBV7-2	-	TRBD1	TRBJ2-3	TGTGCCAGCACCTCAAGGACAGGCACTAGCACAGATACGCAGTATTTT	CASTSRTGTSTDTQYF
TRBV9	-	-	TRBJ2-5	TGTGCCAGCAGCGAGGACAGCCGCCAAGAGACCCAGTACTTC	CASSEDSRQETQYF
TRBV29-1	-	-	TRBJ2-7	TGCAGCGTTGGCGTCGGCAGGGGAGCCTACGAGCAGTACTTC	CSVGVGRGAYEQYF
TRBV7-9	-	TRBD1	TRBJ1-1	TGTGCCAGCAGCAAACAGGGGGGGAACACTGAAGCTTTCTTT	CASSKQGGNTEAFF
TRBV7-2	few	-	TRBJ1-2	TGTGCCAGCAGATACCTTACTAACTATGGCTACACCTTC	CASRYLTNYGYTF
TRBV2	few	-	TRBJ2-7	TGTGCCAGCAGTGTTGTGGCCGGCAGCTCCTACGAGCAGTACTTC	CASSVVAGSSYEQYF
TRBV6-2/TRBV6-3	few	-	TRBJ1-5	TGTGCCAGCAGTTACGTGGGGAGCGATCAGCCCCAGCATTTT	CASSYVGSDQPQHF
TRBV5-5	-	-	TRBJ1-2	TGTGCCAGCAGCTTGGTCCGGACCAACTATGGCTACACCTTC	CASSLVRTNYGYTF
TRBV18	-	-	TRBJ2-4	TGTGCCAGCTCACCCGGGAGAAAAAACATTCAGTACTTC	CASSPGRKNIQYF
TRBV6-5	few	-	TRBJ2-7	TGTGCCAGCAGTTACGTTTGGGGAGGAGGGGAGTACTACGAGCAGTACTTC	CASSYVWGGGEYYEQYF
TRBV20-1	few	-	TRBJ2-3	TGCAGTGCTAGTTATATGGTCTGGGGAGATACGCAGTATTTT	CSASYMVWGDTQYF
TRBV27	few	-	TRBJ1-1	TGTGCCAGCAGTTTAATACGGGACGGTGAAGCTTTCTTT	CASSLIRDGEAFF
TRBV5-1	many	-	TRBJ2-7	TGTGCCAGCAGCTTAGGAGCCGGCTACGAGCAGTACTTC	CASSLGAGYEQYF
TRBV28	-	TRBD2	TRBJ2-5	TGTGCCAGCCGGGGCCTAGCGGCAGGGGAGACCCAGTACTTC	CASRGLAAGETQYF